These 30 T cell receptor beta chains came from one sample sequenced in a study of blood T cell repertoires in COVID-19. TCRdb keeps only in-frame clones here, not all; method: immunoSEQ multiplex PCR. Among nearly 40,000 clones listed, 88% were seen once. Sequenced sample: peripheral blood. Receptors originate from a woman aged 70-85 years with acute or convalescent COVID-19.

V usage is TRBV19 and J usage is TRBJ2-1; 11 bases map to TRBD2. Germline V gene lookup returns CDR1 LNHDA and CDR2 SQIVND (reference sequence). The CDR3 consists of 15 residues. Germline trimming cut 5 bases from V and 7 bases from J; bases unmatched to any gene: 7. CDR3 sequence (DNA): TGTGCCAGTAGTGCGCTAGCGGGAGGAAGGAATGAGCAGTTCTTC. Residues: CASSALAGGRNEQFF.

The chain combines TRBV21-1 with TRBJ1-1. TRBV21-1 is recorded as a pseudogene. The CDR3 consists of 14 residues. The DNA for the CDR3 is TGTGCCAGCAGCAAAGAGGAGGGGCATAAGGAAGCTTTCTTT. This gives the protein CASSKEEGHKEAFF.

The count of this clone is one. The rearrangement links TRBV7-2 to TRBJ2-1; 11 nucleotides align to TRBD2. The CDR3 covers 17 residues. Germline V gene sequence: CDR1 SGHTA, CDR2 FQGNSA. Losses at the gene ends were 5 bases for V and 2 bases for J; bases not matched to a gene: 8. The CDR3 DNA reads TGTGCCAGCAGCACAACTCTAGCGGGAGGCGCCTACAATGAGCAGTTCTTC. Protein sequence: CASSTTLAGGAYNEQFF.

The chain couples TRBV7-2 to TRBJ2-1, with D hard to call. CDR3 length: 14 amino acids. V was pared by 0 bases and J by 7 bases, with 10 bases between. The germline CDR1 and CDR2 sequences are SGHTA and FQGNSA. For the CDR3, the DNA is TGTGCCAGCAGCTTAGCACTTTTCCCTAATGAGCAGTTCTTC. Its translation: CASSLALFPNEQFF.

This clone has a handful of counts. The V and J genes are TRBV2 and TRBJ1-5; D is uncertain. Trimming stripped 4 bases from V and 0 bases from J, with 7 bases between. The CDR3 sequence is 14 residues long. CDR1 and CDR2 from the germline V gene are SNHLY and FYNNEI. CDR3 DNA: TGTGCCAGCAGTGGACTACTTAGCAATCAGCCCCAGCATTTT. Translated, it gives CASSGLLSNQPQHF.

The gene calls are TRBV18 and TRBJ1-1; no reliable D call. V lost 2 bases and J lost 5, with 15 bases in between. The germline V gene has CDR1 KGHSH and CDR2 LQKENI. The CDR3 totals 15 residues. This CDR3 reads CASSPAPTSLTEAFF. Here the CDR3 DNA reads TGTGCCAGCTCACCAGCCCCAACAAGTTTGACTGAAGCTTTCTTT.

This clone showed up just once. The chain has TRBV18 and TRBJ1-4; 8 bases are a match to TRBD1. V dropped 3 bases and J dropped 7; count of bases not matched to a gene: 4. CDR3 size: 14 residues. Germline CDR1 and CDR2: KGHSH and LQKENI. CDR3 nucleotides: TGTGCCAGCTCACCCCCAGGGGGCGCTGAAAAACTGTTTTTT. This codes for CASSPPGGAEKLFF.

In nucleotides, the CDR3 is TGCAGCGCGGGACAGCAAAATCAGCCCCAGCATTTT. It translates to CSAGQQNQPQHF. The genes are TRBV29-1 and TRBJ1-5, with TRBD1 matching over 7 bases. J was trimmed by 4 bases and V by 7 bases; bases with no gene match: 4. CDR1 is SQVTM, CDR2 ANQGSEA, per germline. The CDR3 spans 12 residues.

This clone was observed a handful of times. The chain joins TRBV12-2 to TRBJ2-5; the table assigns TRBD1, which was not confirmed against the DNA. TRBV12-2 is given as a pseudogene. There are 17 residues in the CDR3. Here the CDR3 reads CASRFQVRDRGRETQYF. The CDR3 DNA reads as TGTGCAAGTCGCTTCCAGGTCCGGGACAGGGGCCGGGAGACCCAGTACTTC.

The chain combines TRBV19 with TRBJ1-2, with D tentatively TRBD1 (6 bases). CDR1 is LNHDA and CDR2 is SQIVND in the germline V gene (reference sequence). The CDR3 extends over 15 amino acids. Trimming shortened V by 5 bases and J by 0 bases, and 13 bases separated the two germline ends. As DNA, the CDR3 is TGTGCCAGTAGTGTGCGGACAGCCTCTAACTATGGCTACACCTTC. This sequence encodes CASSVRTASNYGYTF.

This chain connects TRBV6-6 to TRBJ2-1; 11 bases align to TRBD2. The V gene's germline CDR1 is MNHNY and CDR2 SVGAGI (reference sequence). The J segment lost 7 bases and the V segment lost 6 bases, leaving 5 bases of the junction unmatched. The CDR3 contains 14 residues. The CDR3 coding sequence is TGTGCCAGCAGACCTAGCGGGAGGCAGAATGAGCAGTTCTTC. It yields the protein CASRPSGRQNEQFF.

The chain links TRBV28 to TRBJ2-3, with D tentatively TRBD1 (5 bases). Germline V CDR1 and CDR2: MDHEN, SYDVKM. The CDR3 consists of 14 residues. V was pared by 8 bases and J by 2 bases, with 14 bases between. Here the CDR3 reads CASSKRQPTDTQYF. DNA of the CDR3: TGTGCCAGCTCCAAACGACAGCCCACAGATACGCAGTATTTT.

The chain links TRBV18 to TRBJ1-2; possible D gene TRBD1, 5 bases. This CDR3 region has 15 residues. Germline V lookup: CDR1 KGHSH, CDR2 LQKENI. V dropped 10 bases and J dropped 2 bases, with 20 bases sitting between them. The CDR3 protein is CATVPGLRLNYGYTF. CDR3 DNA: TGTGCCACCGTCCCGGGACTAAGGTTAAACTATGGCTACACCTTC.

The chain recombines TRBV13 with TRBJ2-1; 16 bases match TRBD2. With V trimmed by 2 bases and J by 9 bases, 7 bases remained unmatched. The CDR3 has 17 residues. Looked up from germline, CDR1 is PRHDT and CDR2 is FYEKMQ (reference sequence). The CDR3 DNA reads TGTGCCAGCAGCTTATCCGGGACTAGCGGGAGGGCCGGTGAGCAGTTCTTC. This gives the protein CASSLSGTSGRAGEQFF.

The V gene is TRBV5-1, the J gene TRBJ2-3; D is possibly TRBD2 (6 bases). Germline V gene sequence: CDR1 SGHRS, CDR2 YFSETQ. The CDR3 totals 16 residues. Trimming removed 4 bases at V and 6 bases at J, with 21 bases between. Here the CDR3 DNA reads TGCGCCAGCAGCGGGCTCACCAGCGGGCCCGAGGATACGCAGTATTTT. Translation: CASSGLTSGPEDTQYF.

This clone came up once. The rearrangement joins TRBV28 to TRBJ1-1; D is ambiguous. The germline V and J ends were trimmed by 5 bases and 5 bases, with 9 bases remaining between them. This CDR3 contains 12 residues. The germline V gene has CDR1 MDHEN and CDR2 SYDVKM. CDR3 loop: CASSRWQTEAFF. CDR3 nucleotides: TGTGCCAGCAGTCGATGGCAAACTGAAGCTTTCTTT.

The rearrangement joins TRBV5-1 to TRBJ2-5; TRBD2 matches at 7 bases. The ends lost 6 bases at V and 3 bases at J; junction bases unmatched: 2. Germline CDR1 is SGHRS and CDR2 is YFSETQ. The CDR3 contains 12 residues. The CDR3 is CASTLAEETQYF. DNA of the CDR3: TGCGCCAGCACTCTAGCGGAAGAGACCCAGTACTTC.

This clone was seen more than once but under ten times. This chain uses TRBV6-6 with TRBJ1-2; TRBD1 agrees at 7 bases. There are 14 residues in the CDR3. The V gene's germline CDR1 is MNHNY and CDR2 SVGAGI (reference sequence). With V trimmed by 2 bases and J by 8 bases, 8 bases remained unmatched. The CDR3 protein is CASSYLGTEYGYTF. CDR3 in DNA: TGTGCCAGCAGTTACCTCGGGACAGAATACGGCTACACCTTC.

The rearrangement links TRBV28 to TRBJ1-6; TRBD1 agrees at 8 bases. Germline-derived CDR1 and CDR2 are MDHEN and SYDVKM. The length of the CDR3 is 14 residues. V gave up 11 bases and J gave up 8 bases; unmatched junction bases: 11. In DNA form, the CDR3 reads TGTGCCGGGCCAGGACAGGGAACGTATTCACCCCTCCACTTT. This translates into CAGPGQGTYSPLHF. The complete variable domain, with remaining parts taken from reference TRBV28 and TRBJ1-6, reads DVKVTQSSRYLVKRTGEKVFLECVQDMDHENMFWYRQDPGLGLRLIYFSYDVKMKEKGDIPEGYSVSREKKERFSLILESASTNQTSMYLCAGPGQGTYSPLHFGNGTRLTVT.

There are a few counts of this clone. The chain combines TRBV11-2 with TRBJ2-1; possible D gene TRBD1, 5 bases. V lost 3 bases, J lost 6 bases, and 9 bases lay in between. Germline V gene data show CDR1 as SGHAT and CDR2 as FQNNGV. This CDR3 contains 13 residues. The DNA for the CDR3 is TGTGCCAGCAGCTTTCAAGGGGTCAATGAGCAGTTCTTC. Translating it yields CASSFQGVNEQFF.

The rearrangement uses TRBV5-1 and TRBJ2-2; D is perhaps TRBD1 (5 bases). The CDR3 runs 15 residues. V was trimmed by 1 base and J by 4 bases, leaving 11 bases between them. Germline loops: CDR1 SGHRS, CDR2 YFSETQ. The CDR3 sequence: CASSLKSGSTGELFF. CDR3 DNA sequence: TGCGCCAGCAGCTTGAAATCAGGGTCCACCGGGGAGCTGTTTTTT.

DNA for the CDR3: TGTGCCTGGAACCTAGCGGGGGGATCAGATACGCAGTATTTT. This sequence encodes CAWNLAGGSDTQYF. The chain joins TRBV30 to TRBJ2-3; 11 nucleotides agree with TRBD2. Per the germline V gene, CDR1 is GTSNPN and CDR2 is SVGIG (reference sequence). The CDR3 has 14 amino acids. Germline trimming cut 4 bases from V and 4 bases from J; bases unmatched to any gene: 4.

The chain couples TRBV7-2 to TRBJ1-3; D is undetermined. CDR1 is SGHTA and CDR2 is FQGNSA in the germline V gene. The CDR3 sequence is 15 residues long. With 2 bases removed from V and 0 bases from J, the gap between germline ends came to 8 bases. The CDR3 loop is CASSLLVSSGNTIYF. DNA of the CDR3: TGTGCCAGCAGCTTATTGGTCAGCTCTGGAAACACCATATATTTT.

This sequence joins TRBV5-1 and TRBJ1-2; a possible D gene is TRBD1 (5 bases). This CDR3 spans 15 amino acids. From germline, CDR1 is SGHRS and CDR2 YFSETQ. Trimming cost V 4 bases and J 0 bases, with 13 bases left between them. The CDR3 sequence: CASSPPTVPNYGYTF. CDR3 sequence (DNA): TGCGCCAGCAGCCCGCCGACAGTTCCTAACTATGGCTACACCTTC.

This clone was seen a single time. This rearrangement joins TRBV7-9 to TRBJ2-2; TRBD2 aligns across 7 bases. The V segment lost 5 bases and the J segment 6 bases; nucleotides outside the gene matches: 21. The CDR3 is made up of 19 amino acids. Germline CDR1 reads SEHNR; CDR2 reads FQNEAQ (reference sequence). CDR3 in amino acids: CASSPPGGLVGEMSGELFF. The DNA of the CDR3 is TGTGCCAGCAGCCCCCCGGGGGGTCTGGTCGGGGAAATGTCCGGGGAGCTGTTTTTT.

CDR3 loop: CASSFSSSGGSYNEQFF. The CDR3 nucleotides read TGCGCCAGCAGCTTTTCATCTAGCGGGGGCTCCTACAATGAGCAGTTCTTC. The V call is TRBV5-1, the J call TRBJ2-1, with 10 nucleotides matching TRBD2. After removal of 2 bases from V and 0 bases from J, the junction contained 5 bases not matched to a gene. The CDR3 length is 17 residues. From germline, CDR1 is SGHRS and CDR2 YFSETQ.

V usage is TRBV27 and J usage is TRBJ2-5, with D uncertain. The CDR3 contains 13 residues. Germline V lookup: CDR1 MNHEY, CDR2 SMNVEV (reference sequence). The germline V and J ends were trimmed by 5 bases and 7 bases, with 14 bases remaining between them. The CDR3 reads CASSLVFRSTQYF. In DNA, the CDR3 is TGTGCCAGCAGTCTGGTATTCCGGTCGACCCAGTACTTC.

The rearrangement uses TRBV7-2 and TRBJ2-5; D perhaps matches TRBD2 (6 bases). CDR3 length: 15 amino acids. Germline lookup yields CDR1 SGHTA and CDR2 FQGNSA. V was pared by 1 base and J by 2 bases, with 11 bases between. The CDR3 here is CASSLGGTLQETQYF. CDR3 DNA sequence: TGTGCCAGCAGCTTAGGCGGGACTCTTCAAGAGACCCAGTACTTC.

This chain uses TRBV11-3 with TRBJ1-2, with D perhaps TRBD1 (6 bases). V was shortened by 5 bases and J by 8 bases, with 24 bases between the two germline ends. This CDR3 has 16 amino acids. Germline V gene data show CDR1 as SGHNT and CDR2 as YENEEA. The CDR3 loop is CASSPPRGRVGKGYTF. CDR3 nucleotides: TGTGCCAGCAGCCCCCCGCGGGGGCGGGTGGGTAAGGGCTACACCTTC.

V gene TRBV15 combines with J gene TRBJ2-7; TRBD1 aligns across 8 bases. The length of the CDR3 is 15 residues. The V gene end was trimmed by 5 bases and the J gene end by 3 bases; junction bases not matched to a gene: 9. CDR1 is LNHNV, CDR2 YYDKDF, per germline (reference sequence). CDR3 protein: CATSLGQGKIYEQYV. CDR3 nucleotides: TGTGCCACCAGCCTTGGACAGGGTAAAATCTACGAGCAGTACGTC.